This is a list of T cell receptor beta chains from one sample in a study of T cell repertoires in cytomegalovirus infection. A single record per CDR3 protein comes from TCRdb applying MiXCR to the reads. The data show approximately 910,000 distinct CDR3 sequences, around 29% seen once. No antigen has been assigned to these receptors. Source: cultured CD8+ T cells from PBMCs, taken from culture after CMV antigen stimulation. Source of these receptors: a human donor in good health (CMV status not recorded). Some clones in this sample may be carry-over from other donors' samples. Both conserved end residues are part of each CDR3. A D gene is named only where the DNA matches it firmly. Expanded clones get a size class; other rows say once, few or many, or leave the size out.

.,15,TRBJ2-1,.,TRBV20-1,CSAEEGGGAHNEQFF,TGCAGTGCCGAGGAAGGAGGGGGGGCCCACAATGAGCAGTTCTTC
few,14,TRBJ1-2,.,TRBV2,CASSEGLGPYGYTF,TGTGCCAGCAGTGAAGGGTTGGGGCCATATGGCTACACCTTC
.,16,TRBJ2-3,TRBD2,TRBV4-2,CASSPGTREWTDTQYF,TGTGCCAGCAGCCCCGGGACTAGGGAATGGACAGATACGCAGTATTTT
few,14,TRBJ2-2,TRBD2,TRBV27,CASRQRGRTGELFF,TGTGCCAGCAGACAGCGGGGGAGGACCGGGGAGCTGTTTTTT
.,14,TRBJ1-1,.,TRBV6-2/TRBV6-3,CASSRSTVNTEAFF,TGTGCCAGCAGCCGAAGTACAGTGAACACTGAAGCTTTCTTT
few,15,TRBJ2-3,TRBD2,TRBV7-3,CASSSYGGARDTQYF,TGTGCCAGCAGTTCGTACGGGGGGGCCAGGGATACGCAGTATTTT
.,17,TRBJ1-5,TRBD1,TRBV15,CATSSGRTGGEDQPQHF,TGTGCCACCAGCAGCGGGAGGACAGGGGGCGAGGATCAGCCCCAGCATTTT
.,11,TRBJ2-5,.,TRBV20-1,CSARKAETQYF,TGCAGTGCTAGAAAGGCAGAGACCCAGTACTTC
few,14,TRBJ2-1,.,TRBV6-6,CASSYDYSPEEQFF,TGTGCCAGCAGTTACGACTACTCCCCGGAGGAGCAGTTCTTC
.,18,TRBJ2-1,.,TRBV28,CASAALGEMWVVNNEQFF,TGTGCCAGCGCTGCATTAGGGGAGATGTGGGTTGTAAACAATGAGCAGTTCTTC
.,15,TRBJ2-1,.,TRBV2,CASSGPGVGYNEQFF,TGTGCCAGCAGTGGGCCGGGGGTGGGCTACAATGAGCAGTTCTTC
.,16,TRBJ2-2,.,TRBV7-8,CASSIPYPDTTGELFF,TGTGCCAGCAGCATACCCTATCCTGATACCACCGGGGAGCTGTTTTTT
.,14,TRBJ2-3,TRBD1,TRBV28,CASTLDRGTDTQYF,TGTGCCAGCACCCTAGACAGGGGCACAGATACGCAGTATTTT
.,11,TRBJ2-7,.,TRBV7-2,CASSFSGEQYF,TGTGCCAGCAGCTTTAGTGGCGAGCAGTACTTC
few,13,TRBJ2-1,.,TRBV7-9,CASSPKIGNEQFF,TGTGCCAGCAGCCCGAAGATTGGCAATGAGCAGTTCTTC
few,15,TRBJ1-6,TRBD1,TRBV28,CASSFDRGANSPLHF,TGTGCCAGCAGTTTCGACAGGGGGGCTAATTCACCCCTCCACTTT
many,15,TRBJ2-1,TRBD2,TRBV7-2,CATNLLAGGNNEQFF,TGTGCCACTAACCTACTAGCGGGGGGTAACAATGAGCAGTTCTTC
many,11,TRBJ2-2,.,TRBV7-9,CASPHSGELFF,TGTGCCAGCCCTCACTCAGGGGAGCTGTTTTTT
few,16,TRBJ1-5,.,TRBV5-1,CASSLDSLASNQPQHF,TGCGCCAGCAGCTTGGACAGCCTCGCGAGCAATCAGCCCCAGCATTTT
.,15,TRBJ1-2,.,TRBV6-6,CASSPGGAAPHGYTF,TGTGCCAGCAGTCCCGGGGGGGCCGCACCACATGGCTACACCTTC
.,11,TRBJ1-3,.,TRBV20-1,CSARTENTIYF,TGCAGTGCTCGGACAGAAAACACCATATATTTT
.,13,TRBJ1-2,.,TRBV6-5,CASSYSGSEGYTF,TGTGCCAGCAGTTACTCGGGCAGTGAAGGCTACACCTTC
.,17,TRBJ2-3,TRBD2,TRBV27,CASSSPEKRGITDTQYF,TGTGCCAGCAGTTCCCCGGAGAAGCGGGGGATAACAGATACGCAGTATTTT
many,15,TRBJ2-4,.,TRBV7-6,CASSLDLGTKNIQYF,TGTGCCAGCAGCTTAGATTTGGGGACCAAAAACATTCAGTACTTC
few,16,TRBJ2-5,.,TRBV7-9,CASSPDGLYRAETQYF,TGTGCCAGCAGCCCCGACGGGCTATACAGGGCAGAGACCCAGTACTTC
.,12,TRBJ2-7,.,TRBV2,CASRDPPYEQYF,TGTGCCAGCAGGGACCCCCCCTACGAGCAGTACTTC
.,15,TRBJ2-3,.,TRBV18,CASSALAESTDTQYF,TGTGCCAGCTCAGCACTAGCAGAAAGCACAGATACGCAGTATTTT
many,15,TRBJ1-2,.,TRBV4-1,CASSPFQVLNYGYTF,TGCGCCAGCAGCCCTTTCCAAGTACTAAACTATGGCTACACCTTC
few,19,TRBJ2-2,.,TRBV11-2,CASSLSRAWDQEEAGELFF,TGTGCCAGCAGCTTGAGTCGAGCTTGGGACCAGGAAGAGGCCGGGGAGCTGTTTTTT
.,15,TRBJ2-5,.,TRBV11-3,CASSFYGDRQETQYF,TGTGCCAGCAGCTTCTACGGGGATCGCCAAGAGACCCAGTACTTC
.,15,TRBJ1-1,.,TRBV5-4,CASSLIGLEDTEAFF,TGTGCCAGCAGCTTGATAGGGTTAGAAGACACTGAAGCTTTCTTT
.,18,TRBJ1-2,.,TRBV7-9,CASSEPTNYYAAGYGYTF,TGTGCCAGCAGCGAGCCTACAAATTACTACGCGGCGGGCTATGGCTACACCTTC
many,15,TRBJ2-1,TRBD1,TRBV7-9,CASSWTGSSYNEQFF,TGTGCCAGCAGCTGGACAGGGAGCTCCTACAATGAGCAGTTCTTC
.,14,TRBJ2-4,.,TRBV10-3,CAINGRLAKNIQYF,TGTGCCATCAACGGGAGACTAGCCAAAAACATTCAGTACTTC
few,15,TRBJ1-2,.,TRBV6-1,CASSEAFYAGYGYTF,TGTGCCAGCAGTGAAGCTTTTTACGCCGGCTATGGCTACACCTTC
few,17,TRBJ2-4,.,TRBV15,CATSRGVGLEAKNIQYF,TGTGCCACCAGCAGGGGGGTAGGATTGGAGGCCAAAAACATTCAGTACTTC
.,16,TRBJ1-1,.,TRBV12-3/TRBV12-4,CASSFIIEGGSTEAFF,TGTGCCAGCAGTTTTATCATAGAGGGGGGGTCCACTGAAGCTTTCTTT
few,13,TRBJ1-1,.,TRBV12-3/TRBV12-4,CASSLTPYTEAFF,TGTGCCAGCAGTTTGACACCCTACACTGAAGCTTTCTTT
few,15,TRBJ1-2,.,TRBV6-1,CASSEGHQMGYGYTF,TGTGCCAGCAGTGAAGGACACCAAATGGGCTATGGCTACACCTTC